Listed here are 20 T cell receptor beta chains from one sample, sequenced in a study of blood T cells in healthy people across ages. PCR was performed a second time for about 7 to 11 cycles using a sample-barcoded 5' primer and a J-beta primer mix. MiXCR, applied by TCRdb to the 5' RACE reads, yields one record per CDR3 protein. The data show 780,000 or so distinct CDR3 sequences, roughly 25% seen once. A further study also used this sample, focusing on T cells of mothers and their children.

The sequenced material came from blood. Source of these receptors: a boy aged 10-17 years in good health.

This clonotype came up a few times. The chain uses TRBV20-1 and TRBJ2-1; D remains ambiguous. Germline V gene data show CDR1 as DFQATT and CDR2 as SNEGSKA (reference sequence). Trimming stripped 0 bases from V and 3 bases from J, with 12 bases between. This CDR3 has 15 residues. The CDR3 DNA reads TGCAGTGCTAGAGATGTGTGGGGTATCTACAATGAGCAGTTCTTC. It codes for CSARDVWGIYNEQFF.

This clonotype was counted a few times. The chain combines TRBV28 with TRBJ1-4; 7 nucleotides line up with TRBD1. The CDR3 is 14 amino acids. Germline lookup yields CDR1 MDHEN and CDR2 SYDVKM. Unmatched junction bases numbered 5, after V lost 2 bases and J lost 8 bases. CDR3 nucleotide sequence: TGTGCCAGCAGTTTAGAGACAGGGTGGGAAAAACTGTTTTTT. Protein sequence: CASSLETGWEKLFF.

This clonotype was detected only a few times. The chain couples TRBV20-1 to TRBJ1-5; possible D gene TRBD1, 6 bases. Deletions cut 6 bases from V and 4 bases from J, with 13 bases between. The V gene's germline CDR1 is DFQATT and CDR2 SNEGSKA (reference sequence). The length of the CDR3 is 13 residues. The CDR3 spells CSAQRGANQPQHF. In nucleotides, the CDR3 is TGCAGTGCCCAGCGGGGGGCAAATCAGCCCCAGCATTTT.

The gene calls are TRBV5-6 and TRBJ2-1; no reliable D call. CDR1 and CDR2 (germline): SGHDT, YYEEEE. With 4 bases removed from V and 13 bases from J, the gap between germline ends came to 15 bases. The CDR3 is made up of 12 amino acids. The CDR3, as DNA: TGTGCCAGCAGCATAGGACCGCCCCTCCAGTTCTTC. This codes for CASSIGPPLQFF. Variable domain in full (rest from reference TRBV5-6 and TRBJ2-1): DAGVTQSPTHLIKTRGQQVTLRCSPKSGHDTVSWYQQALGQGPQFIFQYYEEEERQRGNFPDRFSGHQFPNYSSELNVNALLLGDSALYLCASSIGPPLQFFGPGTRLTVL.

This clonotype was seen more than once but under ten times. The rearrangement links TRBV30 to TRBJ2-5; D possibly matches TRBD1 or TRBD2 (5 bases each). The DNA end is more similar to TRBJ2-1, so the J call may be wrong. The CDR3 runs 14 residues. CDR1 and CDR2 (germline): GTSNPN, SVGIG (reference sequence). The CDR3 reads CAWSTGRGDNEQFF. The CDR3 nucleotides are TGTGCCTGGAGTACAGGAAGGGGAGACAATGAGCAGTTCTTC.

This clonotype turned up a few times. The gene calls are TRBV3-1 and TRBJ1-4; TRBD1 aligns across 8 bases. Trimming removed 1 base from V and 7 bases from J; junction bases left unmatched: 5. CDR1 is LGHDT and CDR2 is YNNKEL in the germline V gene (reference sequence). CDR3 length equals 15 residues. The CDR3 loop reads CASSQAAGGFEKLFF. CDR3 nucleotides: TGTGCCAGCAGCCAAGCGGCAGGGGGCTTTGAAAAACTGTTTTTT.

CDR3 DNA: TGTGCCAGCAGCGTAGAGGGACAAAACATTCAGTACTTC. This translates into CASSVEGQNIQYF. The chain carries TRBV9 and TRBJ2-4; possibly TRBD1 or TRBD2 for D (5 bases each). Trimming took off 0 bases at V and 5 bases at J, with 6 bases between the two ends. Germline CDR1 reads SGDLS; CDR2 reads YYNGEE. The CDR3 contains 13 residues.

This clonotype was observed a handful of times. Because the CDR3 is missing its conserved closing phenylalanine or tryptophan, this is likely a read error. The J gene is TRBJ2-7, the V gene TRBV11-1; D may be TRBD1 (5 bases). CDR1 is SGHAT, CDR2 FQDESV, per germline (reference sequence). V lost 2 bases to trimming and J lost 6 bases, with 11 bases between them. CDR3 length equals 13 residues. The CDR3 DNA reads TGTGCCAGCAGCTTACTAGGGGTCTCCGAGCAGTACCTC. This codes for CASSLLGVSEQYL.

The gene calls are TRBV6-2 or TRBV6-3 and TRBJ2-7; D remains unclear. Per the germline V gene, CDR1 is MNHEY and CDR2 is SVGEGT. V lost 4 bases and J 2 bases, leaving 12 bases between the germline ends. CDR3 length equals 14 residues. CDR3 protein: CASSWSRIPYEQYF. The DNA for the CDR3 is TGTGCCAGCAGTTGGTCCAGGATCCCCTACGAGCAGTACTTC.

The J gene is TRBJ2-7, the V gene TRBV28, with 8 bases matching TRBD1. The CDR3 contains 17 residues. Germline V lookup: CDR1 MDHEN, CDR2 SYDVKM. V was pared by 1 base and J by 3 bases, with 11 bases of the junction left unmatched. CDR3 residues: CASSLLGPAGGLYEQYF. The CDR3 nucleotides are TGTGCCAGCAGTTTATTAGGACCGGCAGGGGGCCTCTACGAGCAGTACTTC.

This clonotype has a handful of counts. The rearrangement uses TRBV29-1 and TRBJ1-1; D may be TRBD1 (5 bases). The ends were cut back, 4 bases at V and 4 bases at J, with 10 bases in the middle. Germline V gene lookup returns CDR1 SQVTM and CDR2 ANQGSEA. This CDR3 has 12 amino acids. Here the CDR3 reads CSVGLGGTEAFF. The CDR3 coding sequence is TGCAGCGTTGGGTTGGGGGGCACTGAAGCTTTCTTT.

CDR3 region: CASCPGGNTGELFF. CDR3 DNA sequence: TGTGCCAGCTGTCCCGGGGGAAACACCGGGGAGCTGTTTTTT. The chain recombines TRBV6-5 with TRBJ2-2, with D maybe TRBD2 (6 bases). This CDR3 is built from 14 residues. V dropped 8 bases and J dropped 2 bases, with 12 bases sitting between them. Germline V CDR1 and CDR2: MNHEY, SVGAGI.

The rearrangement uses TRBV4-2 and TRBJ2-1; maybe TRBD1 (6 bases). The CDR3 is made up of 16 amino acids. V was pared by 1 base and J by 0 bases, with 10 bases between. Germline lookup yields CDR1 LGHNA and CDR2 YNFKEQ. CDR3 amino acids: CASSQGGQSSYNEQFF. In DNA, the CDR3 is TGTGCCAGCAGCCAAGGGGGGCAGAGCTCCTACAATGAGCAGTTCTTC.

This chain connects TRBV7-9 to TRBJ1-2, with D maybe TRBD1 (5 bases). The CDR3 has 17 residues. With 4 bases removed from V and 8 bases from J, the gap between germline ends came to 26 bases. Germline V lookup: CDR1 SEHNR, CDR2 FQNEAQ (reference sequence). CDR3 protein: CASSWESWGTNTGGYTF. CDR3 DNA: TGTGCCAGCAGCTGGGAATCCTGGGGGACCAACACGGGGGGCTACACCTTC.

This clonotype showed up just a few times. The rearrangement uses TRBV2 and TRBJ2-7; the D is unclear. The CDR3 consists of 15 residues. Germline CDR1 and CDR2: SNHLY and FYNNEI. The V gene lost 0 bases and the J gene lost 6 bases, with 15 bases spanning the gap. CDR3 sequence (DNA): TGTGCCAGCAGTGAAGCTGCCGGGCGCACCCCCGAGCAGTACTTC. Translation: CASSEAAGRTPEQYF.

CDR3 in amino acids: CASGQGPGPYGYTF. CDR3 bases: TGTGCCAGCGGACAGGGGCCGGGGCCCTATGGCTACACCTTC. The chain has TRBV6-1 and TRBJ1-2; 9 positions agree with TRBD1. The germline CDR1 and CDR2 sequences are MNHNS and SASEGT. Unmatched junction bases numbered 8, after V lost 8 bases and J lost 4 bases. The CDR3 sequence is 14 residues long.

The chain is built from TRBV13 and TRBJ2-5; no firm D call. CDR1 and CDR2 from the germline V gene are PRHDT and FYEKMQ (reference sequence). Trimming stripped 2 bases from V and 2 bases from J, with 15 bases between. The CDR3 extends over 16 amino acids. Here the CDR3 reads CASSLYGWDEQETQYF. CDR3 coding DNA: TGTGCCAGCAGCTTATATGGGTGGGATGAACAAGAGACCCAGTACTTC. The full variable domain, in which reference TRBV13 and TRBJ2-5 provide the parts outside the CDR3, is AAGVIQSPRHLIKEKRETATLKCYPIPRHDTVYWYQQGPGQDPQFLISFYEKMQSDKGSIPDRFSAQQFSDYHSELNMSSLELGDSALYFCASSLYGWDEQETQYFGPGTRLLVL.

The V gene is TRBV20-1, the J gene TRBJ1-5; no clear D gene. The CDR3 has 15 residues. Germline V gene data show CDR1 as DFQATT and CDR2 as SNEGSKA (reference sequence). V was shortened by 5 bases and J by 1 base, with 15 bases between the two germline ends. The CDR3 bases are TGCAGTGCTCAAGGGCCCCTAAGGAGCAATCAGCCCCAGCATTTT. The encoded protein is CSAQGPLRSNQPQHF.

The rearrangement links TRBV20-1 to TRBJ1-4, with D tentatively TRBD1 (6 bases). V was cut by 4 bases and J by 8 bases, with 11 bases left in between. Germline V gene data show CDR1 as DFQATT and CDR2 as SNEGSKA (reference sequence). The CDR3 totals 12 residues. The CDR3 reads CSATGVEEKLFF. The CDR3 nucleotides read TGCAGTGCTACAGGGGTAGAGGAAAAACTGTTTTTT.

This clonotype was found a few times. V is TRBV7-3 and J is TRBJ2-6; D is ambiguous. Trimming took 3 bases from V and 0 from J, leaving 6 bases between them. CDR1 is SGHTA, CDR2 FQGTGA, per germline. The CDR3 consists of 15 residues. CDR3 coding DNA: TGTGCCAGCAGCTTTACCCTCTCTGGGGCCAACGTCCTGACTTTC. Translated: CASSFTLSGANVLTF.